This TCR beta chain was sequenced during a study of T cell repertoires in cytomegalovirus infection. Study context: Based on public TCR beta signatures, there were indications of CMV infection and of a matching HLA type.

This clonotype occurred many times. Its specificity is unknown. With 2 bases clipped from V and 7 bases from J, the junction kept 11 bases outside the gene matches. There are 15 residues in the CDR3. Germline V gene data show CDR1 as LNHNV and CDR2 as YYDKDF (reference sequence). Study results and caveats: The cumulative frequency of public TCR beta families distinguished individuals who carried CMV together with the relevant HLA. The ex vivo response showed dominance by HLA-C-restricted CMV-specific TCR beta clonotypes.

TCRdb reprocessed the reads via MiXCR and lists one record per CDR3 protein. The sample includes some 280,000 distinct CDR3 sequences, roughly 15% of them seen just once. The rearrangement joins TRBV15 to TRBJ2-7, with 7 bases that match TRBD2. The sample taken for sequencing was PBMCs. The source is a human donor in good health (CMV status not recorded). Some clones in this sample may be carry-over from other donors' samples. The CDR3 spells CATSRLAELTREQYF. CDR3 DNA: TGTGCCACCAGCAGACTAGCGGAGCTTACGAGAGAGCAGTACTTC.